These 3 T cell receptor beta chains share one sample of origin, sequenced in a study of technical replicates of blood from a handful of donors. The method was immunoSEQ multiplex PCR; TCRdb's version includes in-frame clones alone and lacks a portion of them. This repertoire shows around 58,000 clones, around 84% found once; its top ten account for under 6.5%. The sequencing sample was made of PBMCs. The receptor source for this set is a human donor in good health. Some clones in this sample may be carry-over from other donors' samples.

The V gene is TRBV2, the J gene TRBJ2-1, with 8 nucleotides matching TRBD2. CDR3 length: 15 residues. From germline, CDR1 is SNHLY and CDR2 FYNNEI. The V segment lost 8 bases and the J segment 9 bases; nucleotides outside the gene matches: 15. This CDR3 is CASQRLAGPTGEQFF. CDR3 DNA sequence: TGTGCCAGCCAGCGGCTAGCGGGCCCTACAGGTGAGCAGTTCTTC. The full variable domain, completed using reference TRBV2 and TRBJ2-1, is EPEVTQTPSHQVTQMGQEVILRCVPISNHLYFYWYRQILGQKVEFLVSFYNNEISEKSEIFDDQFSVERPDGSNFTLKIRSTKLEDSAMYFCASQRLAGPTGEQFFGPGTRLTVL.

The chain combines TRBV7-7 with TRBJ2-5; a possible D gene is TRBD2 (6 bases). V lost 7 bases and J 3 bases, leaving 12 bases between the germline ends. CDR1 is SSHAT and CDR2 is FNYEAQ in the germline V gene (reference sequence). The CDR3 contains 13 residues. CDR3 in amino acids: CASTPGLKETQYF. The CDR3 DNA reads as TGTGCCAGCACCCCGGGACTCAAAGAGACCCAGTACTTC.

This sequence joins TRBV18 and TRBJ2-7, with 7 bases aligning to TRBD1. The CDR3 spans 15 residues. J gave up 2 bases and V 7 bases, and 11 bases lay outside the gene matches. Per germline, CDR1 KGHSH and CDR2 LQKENI. Here the CDR3 DNA reads TGTGCCAGCTACGCTCCCGAGACAGGGACCTACGAGCAGTACTTC. This codes for CASYAPETGTYEQYF. The full variable domain, rest sourced from reference TRBV18 and TRBJ2-7, is NAGVMQNPRHLVRRRGQEARLRCSPMKGHSHVYWYRQLPEEGLKFMVYLQKENIIDESGMPKERFSAEFPKEGPSILRIQQVVRGDSAAYFCASYAPETGTYEQYFGPGTRLTVT.